This TCR beta chain came from a study of OX40 agonist ivuxolimab in advanced cancers. Libraries were prepared by immunoSEQ multiplex PCR; TCRdb keeps only in-frame clonotypes and omits some of them. The sample has approximately 79,000 clones; around 86% are singletons. In the case of this clone: The antigen remains unidentified.

The CDR3 runs to 15 residues. V gave up 0 bases and J gave up 9 bases, with 13 bases separating them. Germline CDR1 is SGDLS and CDR2 is YYNGEE. General study findings and limits: By week 6 at 0.1 to 3.0 mg/kg, blood CD4+ and CD8+ T cells had expanded clonally. The average count of expanded clones was higher among CD8+ T cells than among CD4+.

Any history of autoimmune disease or systemic immunosuppression disqualified patients. Cycle 7 day 1, cycle 4 day 1, and baseline were the timepoints at which blood was sampled. The sequence was obtained from an adult with an advanced solid tumor such as melanoma, head and neck, liver or kidney cancer. This sequence joins TRBV9 and TRBJ1-6; D is uncertain. The sample consisted of CD4+ or CD8+ T cells sorted from blood, taken in a trial of the OX40 agonist ivuxolimab. The CDR3 sequence is CASSVGARDSSPLHF. CDR3 nucleotides: TGTGCCAGCAGCGTAGGGGCAAGGGATAGTTCACCCCTCCACTTT.